This TCR beta chain appears in the sequencing data of a study of OX40 agonist ivuxolimab in advanced cancers. Clones were sequenced by immunoSEQ multiplex PCR, and TCRdb holds only the in-frame ones, with some missing. Of about 69,000 clones listed, around four fifths are singletons. Trimming took 5 bases from V and 8 from J; bases not matched to a gene: 5. Germline values: CDR1 SGHNT, CDR2 YENEEA. The CDR3 loop spans 13 amino acids. Whole-study findings and limits: The study found among the lowest clonal expansion in partial responders at 0.1-3.0 mg/kg. Relative to CD4+, CD8+ T cells held more expanded clones on average.

About this clone itself: Its antigen is currently unknown.

This specimen was CD4+ or CD8+ T cells sorted from blood, taken in a trial of the OX40 agonist ivuxolimab. This receptor was obtained from an adult with an advanced solid tumor such as melanoma, head and neck, liver or kidney cancer. This chain uses TRBV11-3 with TRBJ2-1, with 8 bases lining up with TRBD2. The CDR3 region is CASSPGGGDEQFF. The CDR3 DNA sequence: TGTGCCAGCAGCCCGGGGGGGGGTGATGAGCAGTTCTTC.